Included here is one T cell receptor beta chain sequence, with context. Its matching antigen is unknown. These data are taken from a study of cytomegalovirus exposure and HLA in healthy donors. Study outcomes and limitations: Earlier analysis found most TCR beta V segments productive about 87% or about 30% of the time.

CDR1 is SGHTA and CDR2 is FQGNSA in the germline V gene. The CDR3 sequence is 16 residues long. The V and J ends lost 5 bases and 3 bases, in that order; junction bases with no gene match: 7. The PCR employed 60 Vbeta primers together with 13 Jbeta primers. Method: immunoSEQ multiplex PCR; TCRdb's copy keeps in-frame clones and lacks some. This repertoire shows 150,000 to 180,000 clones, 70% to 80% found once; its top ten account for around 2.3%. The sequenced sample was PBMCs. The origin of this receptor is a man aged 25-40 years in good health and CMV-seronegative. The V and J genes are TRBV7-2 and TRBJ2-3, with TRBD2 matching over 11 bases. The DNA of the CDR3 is TGTGCCAGCAGCGCTCAACTAGCGGGGGCTACAGATACGCAGTATTTT. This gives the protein CASSAQLAGATDTQYF.